The 31 T cell receptor beta chains below were found in one sample sequenced in a study of cytomegalovirus exposure and HLA in healthy donors. The PCR had 60 Vbeta and 13 Jbeta primers. This table comes from immunoSEQ multiplex PCR, and its TCRdb copy is limited to in-frame clones, with some not included. This repertoire comprises fewer than 250,000 clones; its ten largest clones make up approximately 0.98%. The sequencing sample was made of PBMCs. The source is a woman aged 30 to 39 in good health and CMV-seropositive.

The chain joins TRBV5-4 to TRBJ2-2; 10 bases map to TRBD2. Germline trimming cut 0 bases from V and 6 bases from J; bases unmatched to any gene: 5. Germline assignment: CDR1 SGHNT and CDR2 YYREEE (reference sequence). The CDR3 contains 16 residues. This chain's CDR3 is CASSLDRAGGAGELFF. The CDR3 nucleotides read TGTGCCAGCAGCTTGGACCGAGCGGGAGGGGCCGGGGAGCTGTTTTTT.

The V gene is TRBV5-1, the J gene TRBJ2-7; TRBD1 agrees at 11 bases. The junction had 13 bases not matched to a gene; V was cut back by 3 bases and J by 5 bases. This CDR3 comprises 17 residues. Per the germline V gene, CDR1 is SGHRS and CDR2 is YFSETQ. The CDR3 loop reads CASSSGQGETSRHEQYF. As DNA, the CDR3 is TGCGCCAGCAGCTCGGGACAGGGGGAAACTAGCCGGCACGAGCAGTACTTC.

The chain uses TRBV6-1 and TRBJ2-1; 11 bases match TRBD2. Trimming cost V 3 bases and J 9 bases; bases outside gene matches: 13. This CDR3 is 17 amino acids long. Germline-derived CDR1 and CDR2 are MNHNS and SASEGT. The CDR3 nucleotides read TGTGCCAGCAGTGATGCTCTCTTAGCGGGAGGGCCGGGTGAGCAGTTCTTC. Residues: CASSDALLAGGPGEQFF.

The chain joins TRBV7-9 to TRBJ2-5; 8 nucleotides line up with TRBD2. Germline loops: CDR1 SEHNR, CDR2 FQNEAQ (reference sequence). The CDR3 spans 15 residues. Losses at the gene ends were 2 bases for V and 1 base for J; bases not matched to a gene: 3. The CDR3 bases are TGTGCCAGCAGCTTAATGCGGGGGGTCCAAGAGACCCAGTACTTC. Residues: CASSLMRGVQETQYF.

This rearrangement joins TRBV19 to TRBJ2-7; TRBD1 agrees at 8 bases. The germline gives CDR1 LNHDA, CDR2 SQIVND (reference sequence). The CDR3 totals 14 residues. With 3 bases clipped from V and 2 bases from J, the junction kept 3 bases outside the gene matches. The CDR3 protein is CASSMVDRAYEQYF. As DNA, the CDR3 is TGTGCCAGTAGTATGGTGGACAGGGCCTACGAGCAGTACTTC.

This chain uses TRBV27 with TRBJ1-5, with 8 positions matching TRBD1. CDR3 length: 14 residues. Germline CDR1 is MNHEY and CDR2 is SMNVEV (reference sequence). V gave up 3 bases and J gave up 4 bases; unmatched junction bases: 2. CDR3 loop: CASSFTGGNQPQHF. DNA of the CDR3: TGTGCCAGCAGTTTTACAGGGGGTAATCAGCCCCAGCATTTT.

The chain's CDR3 is CASSPVSGDYEQYF. The CDR3 DNA reads TGTGCCAGCAGCCCCGTCTCAGGGGACTACGAGCAGTACTTC. The gene calls are TRBV6-5 and TRBJ2-7; possibly TRBD1 for D (6 bases). V was trimmed by 6 bases and J by 3 bases, leaving 15 bases between them. The length of the CDR3 is 14 residues. Germline V lookup: CDR1 MNHEY, CDR2 SVGAGI.

The rearrangement uses TRBV28 and TRBJ1-2; a possible D gene is TRBD1 (6 bases). The CDR3 is made up of 14 amino acids. CDR1 and CDR2 (germline): MDHEN, SYDVKM. V was shortened by 4 bases and J by 4 bases, with 13 bases between the two germline ends. The CDR3 here is CASSYSGVGYGYTF. In DNA form, the CDR3 reads TGTGCCAGCAGTTATTCAGGGGTTGGCTATGGCTACACCTTC.

The gene calls are TRBV2 and TRBJ2-7; D is unclear. V dropped 7 bases and J dropped 5 bases, with 12 bases sitting between them. The CDR3 is made up of 12 amino acids. Germline V gives CDR1 SNHLY, CDR2 FYNNEI. In DNA, the CDR3 is TGTGCCAGCACAAAGTCTACGGACGAGCAGTACTTC. Its translation is CASTKSTDEQYF.

V usage is TRBV9 and J usage is TRBJ1-3, with D unresolved. The ends were cut back, 4 bases at V and 0 bases at J, with 8 bases in the middle. Germline loops: CDR1 SGDLS, CDR2 YYNGEE. CDR3 length: 14 residues. For the CDR3, the DNA is TGTGCCAGCAGCCGGGGTGCCTCTGGAAACACCATATATTTT. Its protein product is CASSRGASGNTIYF.

The chain is built from TRBV5-6 and TRBJ2-7, with TRBD1 matching 9 bases. The germline gives CDR1 SGHDT, CDR2 YYEEEE. This CDR3 has 14 amino acids. The trim removed 7 bases at V and 5 bases at J, leaving 10 bases unmatched. The CDR3 here is CASALGQGSHEQYF. The CDR3 DNA reads TGTGCCAGCGCTCTGGGACAGGGCAGCCACGAGCAGTACTTC.

The chain combines TRBV29-1 with TRBJ1-1; 8 bases line up with TRBD1. The junction had 17 bases not matched to a gene; V was cut back by 6 bases and J by 5 bases. There are 16 residues in the CDR3. Germline V gene sequence: CDR1 SQVTM, CDR2 ANQGSEA. The CDR3 bases are TGCAGCGTCCTTTTCAGGGGGCGCGAAGGAAAAACTGAAGCTTTCTTT. Translation: CSVLFRGREGKTEAFF.

The V gene is TRBV7-6, the J gene TRBJ2-5; the D gene is possibly TRBD1 (5 bases). The CDR3 covers 14 residues. Per germline, CDR1 SGHVS and CDR2 FNYEAQ. V was clipped by 1 base and J by 3 bases, with 9 bases between them. The CDR3: CASSLESGKETQYF. DNA for the CDR3: TGTGCCAGCAGCTTAGAGTCAGGGAAAGAGACCCAGTACTTC.

The rearrangement links TRBV28 to TRBJ2-1, with 8 bases matching TRBD2. The germline V gene has CDR1 MDHEN and CDR2 SYDVKM. After removal of 8 bases from V and 8 bases from J, the junction contained 5 bases not matched to a gene. There are 12 residues in the CDR3. The CDR3 here is CASETSAYEQFF. The CDR3 DNA reads TGTGCCAGCGAGACTAGCGCCTATGAGCAGTTCTTC.

This chain connects TRBV6-4 to TRBJ2-7, with D possibly TRBD1 on 6 matching bases. Germline V CDR1 and CDR2: MRHNA, SNTAGT. With 3 bases removed from V and 2 bases from J, the gap between germline ends came to 20 bases. There are 17 residues in the CDR3. CDR3 in DNA: TGTGCCAGCAGTGAACAGGGTTTAAGGGCCTATACCTACGAGCAGTACTTC. Translating gives CASSEQGLRAYTYEQYF.

The CDR3 loop reads CASSSGQAPREQYF. The CDR3 nucleotides are TGTGCCAGCAGCTCGGGACAGGCCCCTCGGGAGCAGTACTTC. V gene TRBV7-2 combines with J gene TRBJ2-5; 8 nucleotides match TRBD1. Trimming removed 4 bases from V and 11 bases from J; junction bases left unmatched: 12. In germline, CDR1 is SGHTA, CDR2 FQGNSA. This CDR3 region has 14 residues.

The J gene is TRBJ2-7, the V gene TRBV27, with TRBD2 matching 7 bases. The ends lost 2 bases at V and 4 bases at J; junction bases unmatched: 8. Germline V gene data show CDR1 as MNHEY and CDR2 as SMNVEV (reference sequence). The CDR3 covers 15 residues. CDR3 nucleotide sequence: TGTGCCAGCAGTTTAGGACGGGAGGACGTTTACGAGCAGTACTTC. Its translation is CASSLGREDVYEQYF.

This rearrangement joins TRBV11-3 to TRBJ2-2; the match to TRBD1 covers 7 bases. The ends lost 8 bases at V and 4 bases at J; junction bases unmatched: 7. The germline CDR1 and CDR2 sequences are SGHNT and YENEEA. This CDR3 contains 14 residues. CDR3 sequence (DNA): TGTGCCAGCGAAACAGGGGACGGCACCGGGGAGCTGTTTTTT. Translating it yields CASETGDGTGELFF.

The chain links TRBV4-1 to TRBJ1-2; TRBD1 agrees at 7 bases. With V trimmed by 4 bases and J by 4 bases, 12 bases remained unmatched. Germline assignment: CDR1 MGHRA and CDR2 YSYEKL. There are 16 residues in the CDR3. The CDR3 is CASSLSGQGVSYGYTF. In nucleotides, the CDR3 is TGCGCCAGCAGCCTCTCAGGGCAGGGGGTAAGCTATGGCTACACCTTC.

The rearrangement joins TRBV4-3 to TRBJ1-2; D is perhaps TRBD1 (5 bases). V was cut by 0 bases and J by 7 bases, with 15 bases left in between. Germline V CDR1 and CDR2: LGHNA, YSLEER. CDR3 size: 15 residues. Here the CDR3 reads CASSQDLWGGIGYTF. CDR3 DNA: TGCGCCAGCAGCCAAGATCTATGGGGGGGAATTGGCTACACCTTC.

The chain employs TRBV27 and TRBJ2-7; the match to TRBD1 covers 7 bases. The germline gives CDR1 MNHEY, CDR2 SMNVEV (reference sequence). V lost 2 bases to trimming and J lost 2 bases; unmatched junction nucleotides: 3. This CDR3 comprises 14 residues. The chain's CDR3 is CASSLRDRAYEQYF. CDR3 bases: TGTGCCAGCAGTTTAAGGGACAGAGCCTACGAGCAGTACTTC.

The V and J genes are TRBV18 and TRBJ1-1; D might be TRBD1 (5 bases). Between the trimmed V and J ends, which lost 4 bases and 10 bases, there was a span of 13 bases. The CDR3 spans 12 residues. Germline assignment: CDR1 KGHSH and CDR2 LQKENI. CDR3 nucleotide sequence: TGTGCCAGCTCACGCCCGGTGCAGGGAGCTTTCTTT. Its protein is CASSRPVQGAFF. Drawing the rest from reference TRBV18 and TRBJ1-1, the complete variable domain is NAGVMQNPRHLVRRRGQEARLRCSPMKGHSHVYWYRQLPEEGLKFMVYLQKENIIDESGMPKERFSAEFPKEGPSILRIQQVVRGDSAAYFCASSRPVQGAFFGQGTRLTVV.

This chain links TRBV2 with TRBJ2-5; 7 bases are a match to TRBD1. The end of the DNA fits TRBJ2-7 better, so the J call may be wrong. CDR3 length equals 15 residues. The germline V gene has CDR1 SNHLY and CDR2 FYNNEI. The CDR3 spells CASREPGTEDYEQYF. CDR3 bases: TGTGCCAGCAGGGAGCCCGGGACAGAGGACTACGAGCAGTACTTC.

This chain uses TRBV2 with TRBJ1-3; D perhaps matches TRBD1 (5 bases). CDR1 is SNHLY, CDR2 FYNNEI, per germline. V lost 2 bases and J lost 3, with 11 bases in between. The CDR3 is 15 amino acids. The CDR3 loop is CASSESGGFGNTIYF. The CDR3 DNA follows: TGTGCCAGCAGTGAATCCGGGGGATTTGGAAACACCATATATTTT. Full variable domain (rest looked up from reference TRBV2 and TRBJ1-3): EPEVTQTPSHQVTQMGQEVILRCVPISNHLYFYWYRQILGQKVEFLVSFYNNEISEKSEIFDDQFSVERPDGSNFTLKIRSTKLEDSAMYFCASSESGGFGNTIYFGEGSWLTVV.

This sequence joins TRBV10-3 and TRBJ1-4; no reliable D call. Trimming cost V 0 bases and J 0 bases, with 23 bases left between them. The germline V gene has CDR1 ENHRY and CDR2 SYGVKD. The CDR3 extends over 21 amino acids. The CDR3 bases are TGTGCCATCAGTGAGTCGGTTGAGAGGGATGGCTTTTCTGCAACTAATGAAAAACTGTTTTTT. Translating it yields CAISESVERDGFSATNEKLFF.

This rearrangement joins TRBV7-9 to TRBJ1-3, with D possibly being TRBD1 (5 bases). CDR1 is SEHNR, CDR2 FQNEAQ, per germline (reference sequence). This CDR3 comprises 17 residues. Trimming took 3 bases from V and 1 from J, leaving 16 bases between them. Here the CDR3 DNA reads TGTGCCAGCAGCTTCCCCCGACAGAGTATGTCTGGAAACACCATATATTTT. This encodes CASSFPRQSMSGNTIYF.

Points on this clone: Germline and junction disagree at one end, which may indicate a read error. This chain joins TRBV6-1 and TRBJ1-1; 7 positions agree with TRBD1. The V gene's germline CDR1 is MNHNS and CDR2 SASEGT. This CDR3 region has 12 residues. DNA of the CDR3: TGTGCCAGCGGGACAGTGAACTCTGAAGCTTTCTTT. Translated, it gives CASGTVNSEAFF.

J is TRBJ2-5 and V is TRBV7-9; 13 nucleotides match TRBD2. Germline V gene sequence: CDR1 SEHNR, CDR2 FQNEAQ (reference sequence). This CDR3 region has 16 residues. V lost 5 bases to trimming and J lost 3 bases; unmatched junction nucleotides: 6. CDR3 loop: CASSLRLAGGKETQYF. The CDR3 bases are TGTGCCAGCAGCCTTCGACTAGCGGGAGGTAAAGAGACCCAGTACTTC.

The chain is built from TRBV6-1 and TRBJ1-4, with D hard to call. Germline CDR1 reads MNHNS; CDR2 reads SASEGT. Trimming pared 6 bases from V and 6 bases from J, leaving 11 bases between. This CDR3 is built from 13 residues. The CDR3, as DNA: TGTGCCAGCAGGGAGGCGCTGGATGAAAAACTGTTTTTT. Its translation is CASREALDEKLFF.

V and J are TRBV7-2 and TRBJ2-3; TRBD1 is a possible D gene (5 bases). V was trimmed by 5 bases and J by 4 bases, leaving 19 bases between them. The CDR3 totals 16 residues. Germline V gene lookup returns CDR1 SGHTA and CDR2 FQGNSA. DNA for the CDR3: TGTGCCAGCAGCACCAGGGTCTCCTTCGTAGCAGATACGCAGTATTTT. This codes for CASSTRVSFVADTQYF. Complete variable domain (other parts from reference TRBV7-2 and TRBJ2-3): GAGVSQSPSNKVTEKGKDVELRCDPISGHTALYWYRQSLGQGLEFLIYFQGNSAPDKSGLPSDRFSAERTGGSVSTLTIQRTQQEDSAVYLCASSTRVSFVADTQYFGPGTRLTVL.

J is TRBJ2-1 and V is TRBV9; 8 nucleotides match TRBD2. CDR1 is SGDLS, CDR2 YYNGEE, per germline. V shed 0 bases, J shed 9 bases, and the junction held 8 bases outside the gene matches. The length of the CDR3 is 15 residues. CDR3 sequence (DNA): TGTGCCAGCAGCGTAGCTATCGGGGGGGTTGGTGAGCAGTTCTTC. This encodes CASSVAIGGVGEQFF.